This TCR beta chain was documented in a study of cytomegalovirus exposure and HLA in healthy donors. The study's findings and limits: A highly shared variant cluster was judged a likely technical artifact.

Per the germline V gene, CDR1 is MNHNS and CDR2 is SASEGT. This CDR3 comprises 15 residues. With 2 bases clipped from V and 4 bases from J, the junction kept 7 bases outside the gene matches. The PCR used 60 Vbeta and 13 Jbeta primers. Data came from immunoSEQ multiplex PCR; TCRdb stores just in-frame clones and leaves some out. The sample yields 150,000 to 200,000 clones, around 77% seen once. A remark on this clone: The antigen is undetermined.

Source material: PBMCs. The origin of this receptor is a man between 25 and 39 years old in good health and CMV-seronegative. This chain connects TRBV6-1 to TRBJ1-2; 7 bases fit TRBD1. As DNA, the CDR3 is TGTGCCAGCAGTGAATATGTGACAGGGACCTATGGCTACACCTTC. Its protein product is CASSEYVTGTYGYTF.